The rows below give T cell receptor beta chains drawn from one sample of a study of blood T cell repertoires in COVID-19. Libraries were prepared by immunoSEQ multiplex PCR; TCRdb keeps only in-frame clonotypes and omits some of them. This sample has hundreds of thousands of clones; 86% occur once, and the top ten carry roughly 6.2%. The source material was peripheral blood. All receptors come from a woman older than 75 with COVID-19, enrolled during active disease. CDR3s include the opening cysteine and the closing phenylalanine or tryptophan.

>TRBV2
CASSEAGRGAPDTQYF
>TRBV28
CASSRQVNSPLHF
>TRBV19
CASSGDRVLTGTEAFF
>TRBV20-1
CSASFSGGYEQYF
>TRBV6-5
CASRGGGVRETQYF
>TRBV19
CASRDTGGINEQFF
>TRBV11-2
CASSFGTGQETQYF
>TRBV19
CASSIAGAGGMGQPQHF
>TRBV7-2
CASSLQGPSTDTQYF
>TRBV12-2
CASRLASGGTNNDISTDTQYF
>TRBV6-5
CASSIRGQANEKLFF
>TRBV7-2
CASSFGSSTGELFF
>TRBV4-1
CASSQGGSLISYNSPLHF
>TRBV19
CASSLQVQPQHF
>TRBV6-5
CASSPTGGSNQPQHF
>TRBV7-9
CASSSDFRRGSNQPQHF
>TRBV5-1
CASSTGGSSYEQYF
>TRBV5-4
CASSFPGLDYNEQFF
>TRBV9
CASKTPGQQHYGYTF
>TRBV18
CASSPRQGKGTEAFF
>TRBV27
CASSFQGTTNYGYTF
>TRBV4-3
CASSQESGQNIQYF
>TRBV3-1/TRBV3-2
CASRSTGKEYGYTF
>TRBV10-1
CASSDPSLNTEAFF
>TRBV7-9
CASSSQDTFNYGYTF
>TRBV7-2
CASSFGYRGQGGYGYTF
>TRBV6-2/TRBV6-3
CASSYRLAGGPGELFF
>TRBV7-2
CASSRRQGRTGELFF
>TRBV3-1/TRBV3-2
CASSQTAWGPNYGYTF
>TRBV15
CATSREPIFPGKSPLHF
>TRBV7-2
CASSGLSPGELFF
>TRBV27
CASSFGQGTNTGELFF
>TRBV5-1
CASSINPGREQETQYF
>TRBV28
CASSFTRSETQYF
>TRBV6-1
CASSEARGETQYF
>TRBV2
CASRKTGPFAEQYF
>TRBV4-1
CASSQRERGGYNEQFF
>TRBV30
CAWTVVTEAFF
>TRBV18
CASSLGQGYGYTF